This T cell receptor (beta chain) was profiled in a study of CD8 T cells in Susac syndrome. The authors reverse transcribed roughly 0.5 to 1 ug RNA with random hexamers. An immunoSEQ multiplex PCR generated amplified TCR beta CDR3 products spanning 54 Vbeta and 13 Jbeta. In TCRdb, the immunoSEQ multiplex PCR reads were re-called with MiXCR into one record per CDR3 protein. The sample carries 250,000 to 300,000 distinct CDR3 sequences, more than 75% recorded once. Germline CDR1 is DFQATT and CDR2 is SNEGSKA (reference sequence). Trimming pared 5 bases from V and 4 bases from J, leaving 21 bases between. The CDR3 has 16 amino acids.

The V call is TRBV20-1, the J call TRBJ2-1; possibly TRBD1 for D (5 bases). Source material: CD8+ T cells from PBMCs. This TCR came from a human donor with multiple sclerosis. CDR3 sequence reads: CSAALPGLGDYNEQFF. The CDR3 bases are TGCAGTGCTGCCCTCCCAGGTTTAGGGGATTACAATGAGCAGTTCTTC.